This TCR beta chain is from a study of T cells in Graves' hyperthyroidism and ophthalmopathy. Trimming stripped 5 bases from V and 0 bases from J, with 11 bases between. Per the germline V gene, CDR1 is SGHAT and CDR2 is FQDESV (reference sequence). The CDR3 runs to 14 residues. This clonotype was detected a few times. TCR beta CDR3 regions were amplified from RNA. First-round RT-PCR of the TCR CDR3 relied on the HTBI primer set. In TCRdb, the multiplex PCR reads were re-called with MiXCR into one record per CDR3 protein. The top ten hold about 70% of the sample, which has approximately 400,000 distinct CDR3 sequences, just under 25% seen once.

The V and J genes are TRBV11-1 and TRBJ2-7; no definite D call. The sample comprised blood. The sequence derives from a man over 45 with Graves' hyperthyroidism. DNA of the CDR3: TGTGCCAGCAGCGAAGAAGTGGGCTCCTACGAGCAGTACTTC. As protein: CASSEEVGSYEQYF.